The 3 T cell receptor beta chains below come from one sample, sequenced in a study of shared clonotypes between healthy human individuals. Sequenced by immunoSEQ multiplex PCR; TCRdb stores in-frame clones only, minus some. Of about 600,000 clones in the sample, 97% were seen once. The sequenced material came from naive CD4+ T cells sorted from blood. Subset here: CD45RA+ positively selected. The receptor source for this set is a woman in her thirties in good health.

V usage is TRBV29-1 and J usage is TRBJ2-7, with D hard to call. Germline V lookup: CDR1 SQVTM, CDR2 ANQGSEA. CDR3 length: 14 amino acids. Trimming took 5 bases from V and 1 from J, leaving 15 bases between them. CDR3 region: CSVKLLLDSYEQYF. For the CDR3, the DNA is TGCAGCGTTAAACTGCTCCTTGATTCCTACGAGCAGTACTTC.

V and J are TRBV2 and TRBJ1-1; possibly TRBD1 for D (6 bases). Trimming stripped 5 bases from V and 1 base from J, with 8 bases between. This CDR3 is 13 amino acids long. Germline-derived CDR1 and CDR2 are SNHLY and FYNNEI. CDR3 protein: CASSRQENTEAFF. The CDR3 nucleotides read TGTGCCAGCAGTCGACAGGAGAACACTGAAGCTTTCTTT.

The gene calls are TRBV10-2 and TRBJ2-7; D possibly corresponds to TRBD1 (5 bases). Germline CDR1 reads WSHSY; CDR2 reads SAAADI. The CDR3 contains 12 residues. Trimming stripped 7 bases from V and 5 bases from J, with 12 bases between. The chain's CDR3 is CASTGLWDEQYF. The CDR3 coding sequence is TGCGCCAGCACAGGGTTATGGGACGAGCAGTACTTC.